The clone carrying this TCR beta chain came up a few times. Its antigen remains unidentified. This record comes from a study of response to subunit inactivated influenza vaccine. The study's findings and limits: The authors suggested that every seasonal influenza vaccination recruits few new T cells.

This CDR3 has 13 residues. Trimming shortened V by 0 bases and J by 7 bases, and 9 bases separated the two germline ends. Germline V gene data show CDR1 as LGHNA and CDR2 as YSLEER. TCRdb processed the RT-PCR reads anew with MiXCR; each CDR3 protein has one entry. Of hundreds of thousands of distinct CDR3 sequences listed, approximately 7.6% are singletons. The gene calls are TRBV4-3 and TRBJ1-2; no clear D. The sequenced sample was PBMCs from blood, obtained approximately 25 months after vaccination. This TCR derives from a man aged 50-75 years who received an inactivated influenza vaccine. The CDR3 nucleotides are TGCGCCAGCAGCCAAGAAGAAAATGGTGGCTACACCTTC. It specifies CASSQEENGGYTF.